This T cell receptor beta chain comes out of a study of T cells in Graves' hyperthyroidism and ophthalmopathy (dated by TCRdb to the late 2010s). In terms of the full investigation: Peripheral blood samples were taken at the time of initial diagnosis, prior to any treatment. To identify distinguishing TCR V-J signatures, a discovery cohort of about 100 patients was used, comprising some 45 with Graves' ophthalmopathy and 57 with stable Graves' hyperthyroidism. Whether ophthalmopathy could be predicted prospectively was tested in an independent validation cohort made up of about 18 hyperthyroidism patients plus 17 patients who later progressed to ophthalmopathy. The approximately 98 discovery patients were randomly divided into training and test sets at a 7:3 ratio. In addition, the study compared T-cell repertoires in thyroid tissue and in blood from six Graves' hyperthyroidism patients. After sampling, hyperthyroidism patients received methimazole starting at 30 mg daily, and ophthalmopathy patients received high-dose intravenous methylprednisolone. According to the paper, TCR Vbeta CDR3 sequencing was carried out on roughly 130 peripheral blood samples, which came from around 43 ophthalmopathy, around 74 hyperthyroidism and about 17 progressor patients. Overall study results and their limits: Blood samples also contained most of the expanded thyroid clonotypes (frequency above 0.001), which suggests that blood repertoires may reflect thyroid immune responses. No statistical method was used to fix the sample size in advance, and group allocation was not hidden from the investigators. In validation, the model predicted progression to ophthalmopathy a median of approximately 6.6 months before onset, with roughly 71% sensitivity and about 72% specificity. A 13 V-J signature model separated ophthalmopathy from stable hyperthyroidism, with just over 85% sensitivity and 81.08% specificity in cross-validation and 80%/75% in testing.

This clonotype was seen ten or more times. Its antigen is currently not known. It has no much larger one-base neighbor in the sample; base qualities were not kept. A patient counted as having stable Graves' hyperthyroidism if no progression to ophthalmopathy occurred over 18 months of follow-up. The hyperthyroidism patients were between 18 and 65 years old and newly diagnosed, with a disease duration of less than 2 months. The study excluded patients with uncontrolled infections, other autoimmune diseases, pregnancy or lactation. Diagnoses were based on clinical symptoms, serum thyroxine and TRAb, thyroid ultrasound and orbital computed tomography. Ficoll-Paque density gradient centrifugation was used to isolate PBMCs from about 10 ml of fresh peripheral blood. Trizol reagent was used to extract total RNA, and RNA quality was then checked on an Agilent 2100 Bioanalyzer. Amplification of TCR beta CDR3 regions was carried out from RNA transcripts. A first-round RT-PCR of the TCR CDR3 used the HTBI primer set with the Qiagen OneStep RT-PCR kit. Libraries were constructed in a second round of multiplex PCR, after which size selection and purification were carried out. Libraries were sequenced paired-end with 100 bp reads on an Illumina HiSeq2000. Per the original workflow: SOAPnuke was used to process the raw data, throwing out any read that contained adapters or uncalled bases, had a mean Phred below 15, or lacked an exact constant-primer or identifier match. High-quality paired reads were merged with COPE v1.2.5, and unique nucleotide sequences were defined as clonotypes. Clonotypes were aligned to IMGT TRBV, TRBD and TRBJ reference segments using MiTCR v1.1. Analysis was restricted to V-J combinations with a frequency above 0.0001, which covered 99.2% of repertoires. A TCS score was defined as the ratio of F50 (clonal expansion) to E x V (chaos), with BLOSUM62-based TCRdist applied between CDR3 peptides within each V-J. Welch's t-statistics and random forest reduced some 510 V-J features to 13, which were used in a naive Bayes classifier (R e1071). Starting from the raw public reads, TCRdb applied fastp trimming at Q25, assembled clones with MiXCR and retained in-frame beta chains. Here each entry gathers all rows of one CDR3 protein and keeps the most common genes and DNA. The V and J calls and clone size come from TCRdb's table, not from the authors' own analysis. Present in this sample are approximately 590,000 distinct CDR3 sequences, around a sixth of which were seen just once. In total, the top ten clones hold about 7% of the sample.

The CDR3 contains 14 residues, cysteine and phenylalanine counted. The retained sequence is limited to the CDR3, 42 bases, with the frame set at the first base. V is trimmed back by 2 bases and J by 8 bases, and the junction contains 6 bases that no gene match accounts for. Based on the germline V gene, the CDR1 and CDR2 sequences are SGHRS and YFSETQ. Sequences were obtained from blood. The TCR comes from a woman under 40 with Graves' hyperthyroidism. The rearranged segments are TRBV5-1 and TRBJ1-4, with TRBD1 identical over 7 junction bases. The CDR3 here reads CASSFSDRREKLFF. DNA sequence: TGCGCCAGCAGCTTCTCGGACAGGCGGGAAAAACTGTTTTTT.